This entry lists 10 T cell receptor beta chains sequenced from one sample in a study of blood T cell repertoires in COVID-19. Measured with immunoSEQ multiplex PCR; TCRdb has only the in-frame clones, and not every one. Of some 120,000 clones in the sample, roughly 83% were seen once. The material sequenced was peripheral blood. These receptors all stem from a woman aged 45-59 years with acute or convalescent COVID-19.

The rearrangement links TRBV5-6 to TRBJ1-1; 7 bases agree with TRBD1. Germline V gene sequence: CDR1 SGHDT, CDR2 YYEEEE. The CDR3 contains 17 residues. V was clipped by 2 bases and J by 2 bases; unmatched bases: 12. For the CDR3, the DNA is TGTGCCAGCAGCTTCTCGCGACCGGGACAGCTAAACACTGAAGCTTTCTTT. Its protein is CASSFSRPGQLNTEAFF. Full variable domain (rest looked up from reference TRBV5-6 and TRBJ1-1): DAGVTQSPTHLIKTRGQQVTLRCSPKSGHDTVSWYQQALGQGPQFIFQYYEEEERQRGNFPDRFSGHQFPNYSSELNVNALLLGDSALYLCASSFSRPGQLNTEAFFGQGTRLTVV.

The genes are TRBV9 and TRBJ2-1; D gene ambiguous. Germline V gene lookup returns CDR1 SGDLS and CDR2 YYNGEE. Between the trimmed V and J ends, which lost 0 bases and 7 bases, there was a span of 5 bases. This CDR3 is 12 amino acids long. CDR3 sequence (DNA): TGTGCCAGCAGCGTAGTGGAGAATGAGCAGTTCTTC. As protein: CASSVVENEQFF.

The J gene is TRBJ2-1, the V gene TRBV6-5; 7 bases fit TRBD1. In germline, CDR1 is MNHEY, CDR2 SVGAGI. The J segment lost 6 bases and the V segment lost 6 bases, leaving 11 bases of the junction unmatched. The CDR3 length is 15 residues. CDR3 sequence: CASSQGQAFSNEQFF. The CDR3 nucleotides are TGTGCCAGCAGCCAAGGACAGGCGTTCAGCAATGAGCAGTTCTTC.

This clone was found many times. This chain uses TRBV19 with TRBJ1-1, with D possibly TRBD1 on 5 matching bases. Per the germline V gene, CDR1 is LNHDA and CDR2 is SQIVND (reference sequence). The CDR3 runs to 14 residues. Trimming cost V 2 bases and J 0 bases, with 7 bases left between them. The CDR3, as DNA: TGTGCCAGTAGTATATCCAGGGTGAACACTGAAGCTTTCTTT. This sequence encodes CASSISRVNTEAFF.

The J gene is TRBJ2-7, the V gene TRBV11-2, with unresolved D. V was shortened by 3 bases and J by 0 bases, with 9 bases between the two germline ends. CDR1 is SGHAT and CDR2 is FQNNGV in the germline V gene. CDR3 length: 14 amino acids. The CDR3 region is CASSLAVSSYEQYF. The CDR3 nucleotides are TGTGCCAGCAGCTTGGCAGTGTCCTCCTACGAGCAGTACTTC.

The CDR3 spells CASSPRRENTEAFF. CDR3 nucleotides: TGTGCCAGCTCACCAAGGAGGGAGAACACTGAAGCTTTCTTT. The chain recombines TRBV18 with TRBJ1-1; D is unresolved. Trimming stripped 2 bases from V and 1 base from J, with 8 bases between. Germline V gene sequence: CDR1 KGHSH, CDR2 LQKENI. CDR3 length: 14 amino acids. Variable domain in full (rest from reference TRBV18 and TRBJ1-1): NAGVMQNPRHLVRRRGQEARLRCSPMKGHSHVYWYRQLPEEGLKFMVYLQKENIIDESGMPKERFSAEFPKEGPSILRIQQVVRGDSAAYFCASSPRRENTEAFFGQGTRLTVV.

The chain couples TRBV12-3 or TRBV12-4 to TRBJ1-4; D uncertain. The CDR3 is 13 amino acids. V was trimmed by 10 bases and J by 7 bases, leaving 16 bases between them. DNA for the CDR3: TGTGCCACAGGAAATCAGGTCGGTGAAAAACTGTTTTTT. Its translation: CATGNQVGEKLFF.

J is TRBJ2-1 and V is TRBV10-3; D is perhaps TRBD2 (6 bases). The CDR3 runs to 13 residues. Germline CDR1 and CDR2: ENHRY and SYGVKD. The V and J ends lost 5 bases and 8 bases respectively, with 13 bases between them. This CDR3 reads CAISPNAGHEQFF. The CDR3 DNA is TGTGCCATCAGTCCTAATGCGGGACATGAGCAGTTCTTC.

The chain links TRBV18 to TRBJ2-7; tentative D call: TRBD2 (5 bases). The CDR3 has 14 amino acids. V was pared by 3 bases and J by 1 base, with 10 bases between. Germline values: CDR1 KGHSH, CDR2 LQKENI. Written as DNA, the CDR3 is TGTGCCAGCTCACCCCCCGGGGTTTCCTACGAGCAGTACTTC. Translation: CASSPPGVSYEQYF.

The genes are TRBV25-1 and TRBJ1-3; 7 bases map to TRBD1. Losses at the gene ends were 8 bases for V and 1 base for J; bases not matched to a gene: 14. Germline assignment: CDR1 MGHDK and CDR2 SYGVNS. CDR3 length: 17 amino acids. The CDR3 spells CASDSGDRAFSGNTIYF. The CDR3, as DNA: TGTGCCAGCGACTCCGGTGACAGGGCTTTTTCTGGAAACACCATATATTTT.